At least ten counts were recorded for the clone carrying this T cell receptor beta chain. The target antigen is unknown. This sample was taken from a study of molecular identifiers for immune sequencing clone quantification. Whole-study findings and limits: Should identical TCR molecules share a barcode, the sizes of highly expanded clones could be underestimated. In CMV-specific effectors, clones above 20 copies held over 98% of molecules; naive, under 1%.

Trimming removed 1 base from V and 4 bases from J; junction bases left unmatched: 10. This CDR3 region has 17 residues. Looked up from germline, CDR1 is MGHRA and CDR2 is YSYEKL. Each CDR3 protein is one row after TCRdb ran MiXCR on the PCR reads. The sample carries approximately 670,000 distinct CDR3 sequences, just under 20% recorded once. The chain is built from TRBV4-1 and TRBJ2-5; 9 bases agree with TRBD1. Sequenced: naive CD8+ T cells from blood, with Jurkat cell RNA spiked in. Subset given: FACS-sorted CD8+CD4-CCR7+CD45RA+ naive T cells. This clonotype originated in a human donor in good health. Some libraries in this study had Jurkat cell RNA spiked in. The CDR3 loop reads CASSQGIRGTGLETQYF. In nucleotides, the CDR3 is TGCGCCAGCAGCCAAGGAATTCGTGGGACAGGGCTAGAGACCCAGTACTTC.